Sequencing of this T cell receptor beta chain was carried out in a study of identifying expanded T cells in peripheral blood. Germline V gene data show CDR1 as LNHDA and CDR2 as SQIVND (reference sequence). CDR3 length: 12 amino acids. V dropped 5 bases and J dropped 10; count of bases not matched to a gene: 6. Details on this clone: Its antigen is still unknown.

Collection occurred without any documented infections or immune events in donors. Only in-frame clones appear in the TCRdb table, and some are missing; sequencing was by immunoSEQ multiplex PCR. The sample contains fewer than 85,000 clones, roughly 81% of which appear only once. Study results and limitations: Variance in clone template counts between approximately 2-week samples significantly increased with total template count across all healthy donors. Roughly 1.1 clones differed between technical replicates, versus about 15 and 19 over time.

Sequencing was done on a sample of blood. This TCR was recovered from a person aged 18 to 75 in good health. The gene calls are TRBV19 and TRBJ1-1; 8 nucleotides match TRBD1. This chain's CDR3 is CASSPGGWGAFF. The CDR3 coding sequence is TGTGCCAGTAGTCCAGGGGGCTGGGGAGCTTTCTTT.